This TCR beta chain is drawn from a study of long-term antiretroviral therapy in people with HIV. Treated in the United States were all of the participants with HIV. With survey level as its setting, the immunoSEQ assay was v3.0. Each sample had sequencing targeting 40,000-50,000 T-cell genomes. The protocol was immunoSEQ multiplex PCR, while the TCRdb copy is restricted to in-frame clones and leaves out a portion. In the table there are tens of thousands of clones, roughly 93% of which are singletons. This sequence originates from a woman aged 40 to 50 with HIV. Sequenced here: unsorted PBMCs, sampled about 6.5 years after starting antiretroviral therapy.

The CDR3: CSVHLGGNYGYTF. Here the CDR3 DNA reads TGCAGCGTCCATTTGGGGGGAAACTATGGCTACACCTTC. V gene TRBV29-1 combines with J gene TRBJ1-2, with D perhaps matching TRBD1 (5 bases). Germline V lookup: CDR1 SQVTM, CDR2 ANQGSEA. The ends were cut back, 6 bases at V and 2 bases at J, with 13 bases in the middle. The CDR3 is made up of 13 amino acids.